The 9 T cell receptor beta chains in this list originate from one sample, sequenced in a study of blood T cell repertoires in COVID-19. Clones were sequenced by immunoSEQ multiplex PCR, and TCRdb holds only the in-frame ones, with some missing. The sample shows about 270,000 clones, roughly nine tenths of them seen only once. Sequenced: peripheral blood. These receptors all stem from a middle-aged man with active or convalescent COVID-19.

The sample holds one count of this clone. The chain links TRBV6-5 to TRBJ1-1, with D possibly being TRBD1 (6 bases). Germline V gene data show CDR1 as MNHEY and CDR2 as SVGAGI. V was cut by 4 bases and J by 1 base, with 7 bases left in between. CDR3 length: 13 amino acids. This CDR3 reads CASSWTENTEAFF. CDR3 nucleotides: TGTGCCAGCAGTTGGACAGAGAACACTGAAGCTTTCTTT.

This clone was seen only once. The CDR3, as DNA: TGTGCCAGCCTTAGCGGGAGGGCCCTAGAATTCACCGGGGAGCTGTTTTTT. Amino acid sequence: CASLSGRALEFTGELFF. The gene calls are TRBV11-3 and TRBJ2-2; 11 bases are a match to TRBD2. After removal of 8 bases from V and 4 bases from J, the junction contained 12 bases not matched to a gene. This CDR3 spans 17 amino acids. Germline CDR1 SGHNT, CDR2 YENEEA.

The chain joins TRBV7-6 to TRBJ2-5; 8 nucleotides line up with TRBD1. CDR3 length equals 15 residues. J was trimmed by 2 bases and V by 5 bases; bases with no gene match: 7. CDR1 is SGHVS, CDR2 FNYEAQ, per germline. CDR3 amino acids: CASSRDRGQQETQYF. For the CDR3, the DNA is TGTGCCAGCAGCCGAGACAGGGGTCAGCAAGAGACCCAGTACTTC.

The genes are TRBV5-1 and TRBJ1-5, with no clear D. This CDR3 has 15 residues. Germline CDR1 and CDR2: SGHRS and YFSETQ. The V end was cut by 0 bases, the J end by 6 bases, with 13 bases between. CDR3 sequence: CASSLGPASGQPQHF. CDR3 sequence (DNA): TGCGCCAGCAGCTTGGGTCCGGCGTCGGGTCAGCCCCAGCATTTT.

The genes are TRBV29-1 and TRBJ2-1; 8 bases are a match to TRBD2. The germline gives CDR1 SQVTM, CDR2 ANQGSEA. This CDR3 contains 14 residues. V lost 6 bases and J lost 2; bases outside the gene matches: 6. The CDR3 loop reads CSVLTSETYNEQFF. The DNA of the CDR3 is TGCAGCGTGCTGACTAGCGAGACCTACAATGAGCAGTTCTTC.

This chain uses TRBV7-2 with TRBJ2-7, with 9 bases fitting TRBD1. The CDR3 covers 12 residues. Germline-derived CDR1 and CDR2 are SGHTA and FQGNSA. The V gene end was trimmed by 4 bases and the J gene end by 5 bases; junction bases not matched to a gene: 0. CDR3 amino acids: CASSWTGDEQYF. CDR3 sequence (DNA): TGTGCCAGCAGCTGGACAGGGGACGAGCAGTACTTC. Variable domain in full (rest from reference TRBV7-2 and TRBJ2-7): GAGVSQSPSNKVTEKGKDVELRCDPISGHTALYWYRQSLGQGLEFLIYFQGNSAPDKSGLPSDRFSAERTGGSVSTLTIQRTQQEDSAVYLCASSWTGDEQYFGPGTRLTVT.

The V and J genes are TRBV4-1 and TRBJ1-1; TRBD1 matches 7 bases. The length of the CDR3 is 16 residues. V lost 4 bases to trimming and J lost 1 base; unmatched junction nucleotides: 9. The germline CDR1 and CDR2 sequences are MGHRA and YSYEKL. This CDR3 reads CASSPGQERSNTEAFF. The CDR3 bases are TGCGCCAGCAGCCCCGGACAGGAAAGATCGAACACTGAAGCTTTCTTT.

The gene calls are TRBV28 and TRBJ2-7; D is perhaps TRBD2 (5 bases). The CDR3 extends over 15 amino acids. V was trimmed by 7 bases and J by 4 bases, leaving 20 bases between them. In germline, CDR1 is MDHEN, CDR2 SYDVKM. The CDR3 region is CASTVGGEGLYEQYF. The CDR3 DNA is TGTGCCAGCACCGTGGGTGGAGAGGGTCTGTACGAGCAGTACTTC. Filled out from reference TRBV28 and TRBJ2-7, the complete variable domain reads DVKVTQSSRYLVKRTGEKVFLECVQDMDHENMFWYRQDPGLGLRLIYFSYDVKMKEKGDIPEGYSVSREKKERFSLILESASTNQTSMYLCASTVGGEGLYEQYFGPGTRLTVT.

This rearrangement joins TRBV29-1 to TRBJ1-1, with D hard to call. V dropped 3 bases and J dropped 2 bases, with 10 bases sitting between them. This CDR3 spans 13 amino acids. Germline V gene lookup returns CDR1 SQVTM and CDR2 ANQGSEA. The CDR3 DNA follows: TGCAGCGTTGACCAGGAAGTTAACACTGAAGCTTTCTTT. It codes for CSVDQEVNTEAFF.